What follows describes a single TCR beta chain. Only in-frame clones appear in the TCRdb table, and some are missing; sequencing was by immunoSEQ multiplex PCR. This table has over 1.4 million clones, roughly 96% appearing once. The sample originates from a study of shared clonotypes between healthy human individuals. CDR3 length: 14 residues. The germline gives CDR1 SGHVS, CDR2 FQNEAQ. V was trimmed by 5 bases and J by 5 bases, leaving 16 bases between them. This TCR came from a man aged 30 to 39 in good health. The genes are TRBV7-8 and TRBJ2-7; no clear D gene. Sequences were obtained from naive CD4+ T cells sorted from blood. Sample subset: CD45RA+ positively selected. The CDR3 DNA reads TGTGCCAGCAGCCACTTTGATGGTATGCACGAGCAGTACTTC. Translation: CASSHFDGMHEQYF.